This T cell receptor (beta chain) was obtained from a study of blood T cell dynamics during melanoma immunotherapy. Looking at the study overall: First-line therapy was either pembrolizumab or nivolumab with ipilimumab for metastatic melanoma.

The time point denotes: week 3, after first cycle of checkpoint inhibitor. The length of the CDR3 is 15 residues. Trimming took 1 base from V and 6 from J; bases not matched to a gene: 8. In germline, CDR1 is WNHNN, CDR2 SYGVQD (reference sequence). A fixed DNA input of about 0.35 ug was used per bulk PBMC sample. Here immunoSEQ multiplex PCR was the method, and the copy in TCRdb shows in-frame clones only, minus some. The sample has some 14,000 clones, around nine tenths seen once. The specimen comprised blood, sampled from a patient treated with checkpoint blockade. The sequence derives from a human donor with melanoma. This chain links TRBV10-1 with TRBJ2-7; 8 bases are a match to TRBD2. The CDR3: CASSEFAGGLAEQYF. CDR3 nucleotide sequence: TGCGCCAGCAGTGAGTTCGCGGGAGGCTTAGCCGAGCAGTACTTC.